This entry lists 17 T cell receptor beta chains sequenced from one sample in a study of neurological immune-mediated disorders. TCRdb reprocessed the 5' RACE reads with MiXCR, giving one entry per CDR3 protein. Of around 16,000 distinct CDR3 sequences in the sample, approximately 3.7% were seen once. Sequencing was done on a sample of CD8+ T cells from blood. These receptors were collected from a woman between 35 and 50 years old in good health.

The sample holds many counts of this clonotype. The chain carries TRBV20-1 and TRBJ2-5, with 7 bases lining up with TRBD2. The CDR3 runs to 18 residues. J gave up 3 bases and V 5 bases, and 21 bases lay outside the gene matches. The germline gives CDR1 DFQATT, CDR2 SNEGSKA (reference sequence). The CDR3 reads CSAQGARDYREIEETQYF. CDR3 in DNA: TGCAGTGCTCAAGGTGCCCGGGACTACCGGGAGATAGAAGAGACCCAGTACTTC.

This clonotype was counted ten times or more. This chain links TRBV27 with TRBJ2-7, with 7 bases aligning to TRBD1. Germline V gene lookup returns CDR1 MNHEY and CDR2 SMNVEV (reference sequence). The V segment lost 5 bases and the J segment 7 bases; nucleotides outside the gene matches: 8. This CDR3 has 13 residues. CDR3 DNA: TGTGCCAGCAGTACTCTAGGGGGCTGGGAGCAGTACTTC. Protein sequence: CASSTLGGWEQYF.

This clonotype was counted ten times or more. The genes are TRBV6-5 and TRBJ1-5; a possible D gene is TRBD1 (6 bases). The germline V and J ends were trimmed by 6 bases and 0 bases, with 15 bases remaining between them. The CDR3 sequence is 16 residues long. Looked up from germline, CDR1 is MNHEY and CDR2 is SVGAGI. Here the CDR3 reads CASSEGQDYSNQPQHF. The CDR3 region has the DNA TGTGCCAGCAGCGAGGGACAAGACTATAGCAATCAGCCCCAGCATTTT.

This clonotype appeared many times. The rearrangement links TRBV27 to TRBJ2-7; the D gene is possibly TRBD1 (6 bases). CDR1 MNHEY and CDR2 SMNVEV come from the germline V gene (reference sequence). Between the trimmed V and J ends, which lost 6 bases and 6 bases, there was a span of 21 bases. The CDR3 is 15 residues long. CDR3 sequence (DNA): TGTGCCAGCAGGTGGGGTCTACAGGGCGCGGGCGAGCAGTACTTC. It is translated as CASRWGLQGAGEQYF.

The table lists this clonotype with many counts. This chain connects TRBV10-3 to TRBJ2-3; D is possibly TRBD1 (6 bases). The CDR3 loop spans 16 amino acids. Germline V gene lookup returns CDR1 ENHRY and CDR2 SYGVKD. The ends were cut back, 8 bases at V and 4 bases at J, with 22 bases in the middle. CDR3 loop: CAIDYVQGRGADTQYF. For the CDR3, the DNA is TGTGCCATCGATTACGTTCAGGGCAGGGGAGCAGATACGCAGTATTTT.

This clonotype has a count of ten or more. V gene TRBV20-1 combines with J gene TRBJ2-1, with TRBD2 identical over 7 bases. Germline loops: CDR1 DFQATT, CDR2 SNEGSKA (reference sequence). The CDR3 consists of 15 residues. J lost 4 bases, V lost 5 bases, and 11 bases had no gene match. CDR3 in amino acids: CSAYLWGGSYNEQFF. The CDR3 DNA is TGCAGTGCTTACCTATGGGGGGGGAGTTACAATGAGCAGTTCTTC.

The V call is TRBV27, the J call TRBJ2-7, with 8 bases matching TRBD2. V shed 2 bases and J 2 bases; nucleotides not matched to a gene: 2. Germline-derived CDR1 and CDR2 are MNHEY and SMNVEV (reference sequence). This CDR3 spans 14 amino acids. CDR3 coding DNA: TGTGCCAGCAGTTTAGCACTAGCGGCCTACGAGCAGTACTTC. Protein: CASSLALAAYEQYF.

This clonotype was detected ten times or more. The CDR3 bases are TGTGCCAGCAACGATACAAGCGGGAGCCCCTACGAGCAGTACTTC. Its protein is CASNDTSGSPYEQYF. This chain uses TRBV7-2 with TRBJ2-7; 8 bases are shared with TRBD2. Germline lookup yields CDR1 SGHTA and CDR2 FQGNSA. The CDR3 runs to 15 residues. Trimming took 7 bases from V and 2 from J; bases not matched to a gene: 10.

In this sample, this clonotype turned up many times. V is TRBV15 and J is TRBJ2-5; weak D call: TRBD1 (6 bases). The CDR3 is made up of 15 amino acids. Germline CDR1 reads LNHNV; CDR2 reads YYDKDF (reference sequence). V gave up 3 bases and J gave up 3 bases, with 14 bases separating them. This chain's CDR3 is CATSSIGAGEETQYF. The CDR3 coding sequence is TGTGCCACCAGCAGTATCGGGGCAGGGGAAGAGACCCAGTACTTC.

The chain uses TRBV7-8 and TRBJ2-7, with TRBD1 as a possible D gene (6 bases). Germline CDR1 reads SGHVS; CDR2 reads FQNEAQ. This CDR3 has 14 amino acids. Deletions cut 5 bases from V and 3 bases from J, with 14 bases between. The CDR3 sequence is CASSHTGRFYEQYF. CDR3 bases: TGTGCCAGCAGCCATACAGGGAGATTCTACGAGCAGTACTTC.

This clonotype was seen repeatedly, ten times or more. The chain employs TRBV11-2 and TRBJ2-1; 11 nucleotides match TRBD2. The V gene's germline CDR1 is SGHAT and CDR2 FQNNGV. Germline trimming cut 3 bases from V and 4 bases from J; bases unmatched to any gene: 2. This CDR3 is built from 15 residues. As DNA, the CDR3 is TGTGCCAGCAGCTTGGTAGCGGGGGGGTACAATGAGCAGTTCTTC. It yields the protein CASSLVAGGYNEQFF.

This clonotype was observed at least ten times. This chain's CDR3 is CASSQSDAYGYTF. The CDR3 DNA reads as TGTGCCAGCAGCCAATCAGACGCCTATGGCTACACCTTC. This sequence joins TRBV16 and TRBJ1-2; D gene uncertain. The CDR3 covers 13 residues. CDR1 KGHSY and CDR2 FQNENV come from the germline V gene. The germline V and J ends were trimmed by 0 bases and 4 bases, with 6 bases remaining between them. The full variable domain, rest sourced from reference TRBV16 and TRBJ1-2, is GEEVAQTPKHLVRGEGQKAKLYCAPIKGHSYVFWYQQVLKNEFKFLISFQNENVFDETGMPKERFSAKCLPNSPCSLEIQATKLEDSAVYFCASSQSDAYGYTFGSGTRLTVV.

This clonotype appeared many times. The rearrangement links TRBV11-2 to TRBJ2-3; 10 bases are a match to TRBD2. Germline V lookup: CDR1 SGHAT, CDR2 FQNNGV. The CDR3 sequence is 20 residues long. The ends lost 4 bases at V and 1 base at J; junction bases unmatched: 17. CDR3: CASSWPLDLAGEDGTDTQYF. CDR3 coding DNA: TGTGCCAGCAGCTGGCCCCTGGACCTAGCGGGAGAGGATGGCACAGATACGCAGTATTTT.

This clonotype is medium-sized in the sample. The chain uses TRBV6-4 and TRBJ2-1; D uncertain. The V gene's germline CDR1 is MRHNA and CDR2 SNTAGT. Between the trimmed V and J ends, which lost 0 bases and 3 bases, there was a span of 9 bases. The CDR3 sequence is 15 residues long. CDR3 residues: CASSDSRQDYNEQFF. As DNA, the CDR3 is TGTGCCAGCAGTGACTCTCGGCAGGACTACAATGAGCAGTTCTTC.

This clonotype was counted ten times or more. V is TRBV20-1 and J is TRBJ2-2; TRBD1 matches at 7 bases. The junction had 8 bases not matched to a gene; V was cut back by 4 bases and J by 0 bases. Per germline, CDR1 DFQATT and CDR2 SNEGSKA (reference sequence). The CDR3 has 16 amino acids. Here the CDR3 reads CSATHRDSPNTGELFF. For the CDR3, the DNA is TGCAGTGCTACTCACCGGGACAGCCCGAACACCGGGGAGCTGTTTTTT.

In this sample, this clonotype turned up many times. The rearrangement links TRBV4-1 to TRBJ2-6, with 7 bases that match TRBD2. The CDR3 is 11 amino acids. The J segment lost 17 bases and the V segment lost 4 bases, leaving 5 bases of the junction unmatched. Looked up from germline, CDR1 is MGHRA and CDR2 is YSYEKL. The CDR3, as DNA: TGCGCCAGCAGCCTTCGGGGGGAAGTGACTTTC. This gives the protein CASSLRGEVTF.

Many counts were recorded for this clonotype. The rearrangement uses TRBV7-6 and TRBJ2-7, with a possible D match to TRBD1 (6 bases). This CDR3 has 13 amino acids. Germline CDR1 is SGHVS and CDR2 is FNYEAQ. V was pared by 5 bases and J by 4 bases, with 12 bases between. DNA for the CDR3: TGTGCCAGCAGCCCCGGACAGAGATACGAGCAGTACTTC. Translating it yields CASSPGQRYEQYF.